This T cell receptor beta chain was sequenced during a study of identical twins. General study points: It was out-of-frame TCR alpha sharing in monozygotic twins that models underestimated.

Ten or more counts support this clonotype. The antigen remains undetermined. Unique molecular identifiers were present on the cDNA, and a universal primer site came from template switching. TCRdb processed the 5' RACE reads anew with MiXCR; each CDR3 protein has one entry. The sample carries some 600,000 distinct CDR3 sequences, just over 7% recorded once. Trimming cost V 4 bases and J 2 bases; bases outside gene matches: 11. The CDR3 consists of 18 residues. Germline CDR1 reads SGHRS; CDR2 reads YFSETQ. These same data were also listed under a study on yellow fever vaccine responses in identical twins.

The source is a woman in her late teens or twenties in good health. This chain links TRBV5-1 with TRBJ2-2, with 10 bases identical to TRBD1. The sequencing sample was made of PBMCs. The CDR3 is CASSPPGQGFYNTGELFF. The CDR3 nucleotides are TGCGCCAGCAGCCCACCGGGACAGGGGTTCTATAACACCGGGGAGCTGTTTTTT.